The 21 T cell receptor beta chains below all came from one sample that was sequenced in a study of metastatic and nonmetastatic thyroid tumors. Prior to thyroid surgery, none of the patients had received any treatment. TCRdb ran MiXCR on the PCR reads. The sample lists more than 85,000 clones, roughly 8.6% occurring once. The sequenced sample consisted of blood. These receptor sequences come from a female donor with papillary thyroid cancer or a benign thyroid nodule (not recorded which). Some clones in this sample may be carry-over from other donors' samples.

This clone has at least ten counts. The chain combines TRBV6-1 with TRBJ2-3; no clear D gene. The V end lost 6 bases, the J end lost 1 base, and 11 bases lay between the germline ends. Germline-derived CDR1 and CDR2 are MNHNS and SASEGT. This CDR3 has 14 amino acids. CDR3: CASRDRTGTDTQYF. In DNA, the CDR3 is TGTGCCAGCAGGGACCGCACGGGCACAGATACGCAGTATTTT.

This clone came up many times. The chain is built from TRBV2 and TRBJ1-5; D is ambiguous. V lost 8 bases to trimming and J lost 2 bases, with 13 bases between them. CDR1 is SNHLY and CDR2 is FYNNEI in the germline V gene. This CDR3 has 14 residues. The CDR3 protein is CASGREVGNQPQHF. CDR3 in DNA: TGTGCCAGCGGTCGGGAGGTTGGCAATCAGCCCCAGCATTTT.

This clone was seen repeatedly, ten times or more. The V and J genes are TRBV28 and TRBJ1-6, with 9 bases aligning to TRBD1. Germline CDR1 reads MDHEN; CDR2 reads SYDVKM. Trimming cost V 5 bases and J 7 bases; bases outside gene matches: 12. The length of the CDR3 is 17 residues. CDR3 sequence: CASSPGQGYGWNSPLHF. CDR3 bases: TGTGCCAGCAGTCCTGGACAGGGGTACGGCTGGAATTCACCCCTCCACTTT.

This clone appeared many times. Different DNA sequences within this sample yield the same CDR3. This chain uses TRBV5-4 with TRBJ1-6; 9 bases are shared with TRBD1. This CDR3 spans 16 amino acids. Germline loops: CDR1 SGHNT, CDR2 YYREEE (reference sequence). After removal of 0 bases from V and 9 bases from J, the junction contained 7 bases not matched to a gene. The CDR3 here is CASSLGAGQGRSPLHF. The CDR3 DNA sequence: TGTGCCAGCAGCTTGGGGGCGGGACAGGGCCGTTCACCCCTCCACTTT.

This clone was seen a few times. V and J are TRBV20-1 and TRBJ1-2; D may be TRBD1 (6 bases). V shed 0 bases and J shed 8 bases, with 16 bases lying between them. The CDR3 sequence is 14 residues long. Germline lookup yields CDR1 DFQATT and CDR2 SNEGSKA (reference sequence). CDR3 coding DNA: TGCAGTGCTAGAGATCGGGAACAGGGTGGCGGCTACACCTTC. Protein product: CSARDREQGGGYTF.

This clone was found many times. This chain links TRBV6-1 with TRBJ1-5; tentatively, D is TRBD1 (6 bases). The CDR3 is 16 amino acids. CDR1 MNHNS and CDR2 SASEGT come from the germline V gene. Deletions cut 1 base from V and 5 bases from J, with 15 bases between. CDR3 DNA: TGTGCCAGCAGTGAAGAGGGGCGGGGGGCACATCAGCCCCAGCATTTT. Residues: CASSEEGRGAHQPQHF.

This sequence joins TRBV3-1 and TRBJ1-6; 7 nucleotides match TRBD1. Losses at the gene ends were 8 bases for V and 9 bases for J; bases not matched to a gene: 16. In germline, CDR1 is LGHDT, CDR2 YNNKEL (reference sequence). The CDR3 is 16 residues long. CDR3 in amino acids: CASARALQGFGSPLHF. The CDR3 DNA reads as TGTGCCAGCGCTCGGGCCCTACAGGGGTTCGGTTCACCCCTCCACTTT.

This clone has ten or more counts. This sample also contains other DNA sequences that code for the same CDR3. The CDR3 region has the DNA TGTGCCAGCAGTTCAAACAGGGATGCTTTCTTT. Its translation: CASSSNRDAFF. The rearrangement links TRBV7-9 to TRBJ1-1; a possible D gene is TRBD1 (6 bases). V lost 6 bases and J 11 bases, leaving 13 bases between the germline ends. Germline V lookup: CDR1 SEHNR, CDR2 FQNEAQ (reference sequence). This CDR3 spans 11 amino acids.

This clone was observed at least ten times. The chain joins TRBV3-1 to TRBJ2-3; 7 positions agree with TRBD1. J gave up 0 bases and V 4 bases, and 4 bases lay outside the gene matches. Germline V gene data show CDR1 as LGHDT and CDR2 as YNNKEL (reference sequence). The CDR3 loop spans 15 amino acids. CDR3 DNA sequence: TGTGCCAGCAGCCTCGGACAGGTTAGCACAGATACGCAGTATTTT. Encoded protein: CASSLGQVSTDTQYF.

This clone was picked up many times. The CDR3 DNA sequence: TGTGCCACCGGATCGGCCACTGAAGCTTTCTTT. Protein: CATGSATEAFF. J is TRBJ1-1 and V is TRBV6-1; no clear D gene. Germline V gene sequence: CDR1 MNHNS, CDR2 SASEGT. The CDR3 consists of 11 residues. V dropped 10 bases and J dropped 4 bases, with 10 bases sitting between them.

In this sample, this clone turned up many times. The chain employs TRBV20-1 and TRBJ2-2; 9 bases align to TRBD2. This CDR3 spans 14 amino acids. CDR1 and CDR2 (germline): DFQATT, SNEGSKA (reference sequence). V was pared by 5 bases and J by 1 base, with 2 bases of the junction left unmatched. In DNA form, the CDR3 reads TGCAGTGCTTTACTAGCGGGGAACACCGGGGAGCTGTTTTTT. Its translation: CSALLAGNTGELFF.

This clone was recorded many times. The chain carries TRBV7-3 and TRBJ2-7; the D gene is possibly TRBD1 (5 bases). This CDR3 has 14 residues. The germline gives CDR1 SGHTA, CDR2 FQGTGA. V was pared by 6 bases and J by 2 bases, with 14 bases between. CDR3 DNA: TGTGCCAGCAGTTCCGACAGCCCTCCCTACGAGCAGTACTTC. Its translation: CASSSDSPPYEQYF.

This clone was seen only a few times. Since a much larger clone is just one base distant, this may be a read error. The gene calls are TRBV19 and TRBJ2-3; unclear D gene. This CDR3 has 15 amino acids. Germline CDR1 reads LNHDA; CDR2 reads SQIVND (reference sequence). CDR3: CDSSIDTRATDTQYF. CDR3 DNA: TGTGACAGTAGTATAGACACCCGAGCCACAGATACGCAGTATTTT.

This clone was found many times. The J gene is TRBJ2-1, the V gene TRBV5-6; either TRBD1 or TRBD2 may supply D (5 bases each). In germline, CDR1 is SGHDT, CDR2 YYEEEE. The CDR3 has 14 amino acids. V was shortened by 0 bases and J by 8 bases, with 12 bases between the two germline ends. The CDR3 sequence: CASSLDFGADEQFF. For the CDR3, the DNA is TGTGCCAGCAGCTTGGATTTCGGGGCGGATGAGCAGTTCTTC. The whole variable domain, remainder taken from reference TRBV5-6 and TRBJ2-1, is DAGVTQSPTHLIKTRGQQVTLRCSPKSGHDTVSWYQQALGQGPQFIFQYYEEEERQRGNFPDRFSGHQFPNYSSELNVNALLLGDSALYLCASSLDFGADEQFFGPGTRLTVL.

This clone was detected ten times or more. V usage is TRBV5-1 and J usage is TRBJ1-1; D ambiguous. The CDR3 has 14 amino acids. Trimming took off 0 bases at V and 7 bases at J, with 13 bases between the two ends. Germline CDR1 reads SGHRS; CDR2 reads YFSETQ. CDR3 nucleotides: TGCGCCAGCAGCTTGGCCCCCCACGAAAATGAAGCTTTCTTT. It specifies CASSLAPHENEAFF.

This clone was detected ten times or more. The J gene is TRBJ2-7, the V gene TRBV18; 9 bases match TRBD2. Looked up from germline, CDR1 is KGHSH and CDR2 is LQKENI. The CDR3 loop spans 15 amino acids. The trim removed 0 bases at V and 6 bases at J, leaving 6 bases unmatched. The CDR3 spells CASSPPGGGAGEQYF. CDR3 DNA sequence: TGTGCCAGCTCACCACCTGGCGGGGGGGCCGGCGAGCAGTACTTC. Complete variable domain (other parts from reference TRBV18 and TRBJ2-7): NAGVMQNPRHLVRRRGQEARLRCSPMKGHSHVYWYRQLPEEGLKFMVYLQKENIIDESGMPKERFSAEFPKEGPSILRIQQVVRGDSAAYFCASSPPGGGAGEQYFGPGTRLTVT.

This clone came up many times. The chain recombines TRBV19 with TRBJ1-2; tentatively, D is TRBD1 (6 bases). This CDR3 has 13 amino acids. Germline assignment: CDR1 LNHDA and CDR2 SQIVND (reference sequence). V gave up 5 bases and J gave up 6 bases, with 13 bases separating them. CDR3 region: CASSLQGVHGYTF. The DNA of the CDR3 is TGTGCCAGTAGTCTACAGGGTGTCCATGGCTACACCTTC. Full variable domain (remainder filled in from reference TRBV19 and TRBJ1-2): DGGITQSPKYLFRKEGQNVTLSCEQNLNHDAMYWYRQDPGQGLRLIYYSQIVNDFQKGDIAEGYSVSREKKESFPLTVTSAQKNPTAFYLCASSLQGVHGYTFGSGTRLTVV.

This clone is classed as medium-sized (0.01 to 0.1%). V usage is TRBV6-4 and J usage is TRBJ1-1, with 8 bases aligning to TRBD1. J lost 3 bases, V lost 4 bases, and 4 bases had no gene match. The germline V gene encodes CDR1 MRHNA and CDR2 SNTAGT. The CDR3 contains 14 residues. This CDR3 is CASSATGEDTEAFF. The CDR3, as DNA: TGTGCCAGCAGTGCGACAGGGGAGGACACTGAAGCTTTCTTT.

This clone was counted many times. The chain recombines TRBV6-1 with TRBJ1-5, with TRBD1 identical over 9 bases. V shed 5 bases and J 6 bases; nucleotides not matched to a gene: 5. Germline-derived CDR1 and CDR2 are MNHNS and SASEGT. This CDR3 is 14 amino acids long. CDR3 protein: CASSSDRGVQPQHF. The CDR3 nucleotides are TGTGCCAGCAGTTCGGACAGGGGAGTTCAGCCCCAGCATTTT.

This clone was counted ten times or more. The chain is built from TRBV7-6 and TRBJ1-1; the D gene is possibly TRBD1 (6 bases). Per germline, CDR1 SGHVS and CDR2 FNYEAQ. The CDR3 covers 13 residues. The V and J ends lost 5 bases and 5 bases respectively, with 12 bases between them. The CDR3 loop reads CASSEQGRTEAFF. In DNA, the CDR3 is TGTGCCAGCAGCGAACAGGGTAGGACTGAAGCTTTCTTT.

The chain couples TRBV20-1 to TRBJ2-4, with 8 nucleotides matching TRBD2. The CDR3 spans 14 residues. Trimming at V came to 6 bases and at J to 0 bases, leaving 4 bases not matched to a gene. Germline V gene sequence: CDR1 DFQATT, CDR2 SNEGSKA (reference sequence). The CDR3 nucleotides are TGCAGTGCAACGGGGGGGTTAGCCAAAAACATTCAGTACTTC. Its protein is CSATGGLAKNIQYF.